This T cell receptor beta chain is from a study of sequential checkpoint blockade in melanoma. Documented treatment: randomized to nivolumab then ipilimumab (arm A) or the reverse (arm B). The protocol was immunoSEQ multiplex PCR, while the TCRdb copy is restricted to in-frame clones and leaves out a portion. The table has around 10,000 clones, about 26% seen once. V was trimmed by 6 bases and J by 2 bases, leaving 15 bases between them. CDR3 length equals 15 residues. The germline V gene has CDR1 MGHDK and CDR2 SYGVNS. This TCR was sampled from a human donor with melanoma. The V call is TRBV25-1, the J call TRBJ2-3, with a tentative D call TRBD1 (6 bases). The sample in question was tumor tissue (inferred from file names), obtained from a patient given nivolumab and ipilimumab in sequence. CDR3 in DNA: TGTGCCAGCAGGAACTCGGGACAAACCACAGATACGCAGTATTTT. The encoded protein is CASRNSGQTTDTQYF.